The 24 T cell receptor beta chains below all came from one sample that was sequenced in a study of beta chain features in type 1 diabetes. Whole-study findings and limits: Moderate yet significant TCRB CDR3 shortening was seen in Type 1 diabetes patients in all four CD4+ subsets.

Expressed TCRB transcripts were sequenced after all isolated RNA was converted to cDNA. Generated by immunoSEQ multiplex PCR, the TCRdb table keeps only in-frame clones and is missing some. The sample records more than 300,000 clones, around 10% being singletons. No antigen has been identified for these receptors. Material for sequencing was central memory CD4+ T cells from blood. The receptors shown here come from a man under 40 with type 1 diabetes.

The chain couples TRBV5-1 to TRBJ2-1, with 7 bases aligning to TRBD2. V was clipped by 3 bases and J by 2 bases; unmatched bases: 11. The germline gives CDR1 SGHRS, CDR2 YFSETQ. This CDR3 has 17 amino acids. As DNA, the CDR3 is TGCGCCAGCAGCTCCGTCGGGGGGAAAAGGCCCTACAATGAGCAGTTCTTC. As protein: CASSSVGGKRPYNEQFF.

This clone has only a few counts. The chain couples TRBV28 to TRBJ2-1, with 10 bases aligning to TRBD2. V was pared by 5 bases and J by 4 bases, with 5 bases of the junction left unmatched. The CDR3 contains 15 residues. CDR1 and CDR2 from the germline V gene are MDHEN and SYDVKM. CDR3 amino acids: CASSVAGGPYNEQFF. Written as DNA, the CDR3 is TGTGCCAGCAGTGTAGCGGGGGGCCCTTACAATGAGCAGTTCTTC. Full variable domain (missing parts from reference TRBV28 and TRBJ2-1): DVKVTQSSRYLVKRTGEKVFLECVQDMDHENMFWYRQDPGLGLRLIYFSYDVKMKEKGDIPEGYSVSREKKERFSLILESASTNQTSMYLCASSVAGGPYNEQFFGPGTRLTVL.

This clone was recorded a few times. Other DNA sequences in this sample translate to the same CDR3. The V gene is TRBV28, the J gene TRBJ1-1; no firm D call. Trimming removed 3 bases from V and 4 bases from J, with 6 bases in between. The germline gives CDR1 MDHEN, CDR2 SYDVKM. There are 12 residues in the CDR3. The DNA of the CDR3 is TGTGCCAGCAGTTTGACCCGCACTGAAGCTTTCTTT. It translates to CASSLTRTEAFF.

This clone appeared many times. This chain joins TRBV4-1 and TRBJ2-2, with D perhaps matching TRBD1 (6 bases). The CDR3 length is 18 residues. Looked up from germline, CDR1 is MGHRA and CDR2 is YSYEKL. Trimming took 1 base from V and 3 from J, leaving 18 bases between them. The chain's CDR3 is CASSQVEYRAGDTGELFF. The CDR3 region has the DNA TGCGCCAGCAGCCAAGTTGAGTATCGGGCAGGGGACACCGGGGAGCTGTTTTTT.

In this sample, this clone turned up many times. V usage is TRBV27 and J usage is TRBJ1-5; the D gene is possibly TRBD1 (6 bases). CDR3 length equals 15 residues. Germline values: CDR1 MNHEY, CDR2 SMNVEV (reference sequence). Trimming took off 0 bases at V and 5 bases at J, with 11 bases between the two ends. The CDR3 region is CASSLSRQAYQPQHF. The CDR3 region has the DNA TGTGCCAGCAGTTTATCCCGACAGGCGTATCAGCCCCAGCATTTT.

The chain uses TRBV6-5 and TRBJ2-3, with 7 bases that match TRBD2. Per germline, CDR1 MNHEY and CDR2 SVGAGI. The CDR3 is 15 residues long. Losses at the gene ends were 2 bases for V and 5 bases for J; bases not matched to a gene: 7. The CDR3 coding sequence is TGTGCCAGCAGTTACCGCGGGAGAGATATAGATACGCAGTATTTT. Translation: CASSYRGRDIDTQYF.

This rearrangement joins TRBV30 to TRBJ1-2; unclear D gene. Germline V gene lookup returns CDR1 GTSNPN and CDR2 SVGIG (reference sequence). V was cut by 1 base and J by 2 bases, with 5 bases left in between. The CDR3 runs 12 residues. For the CDR3, the DNA is TGTGCCTGGAGTGCAGGCAACTATGGCTACACCTTC. Its translation is CAWSAGNYGYTF. The whole variable domain, filled in from reference TRBV30 and TRBJ1-2, reads SQTIHQWPATLVQPVGSPLSLECTVEGTSNPNLYWYRQAAGRGLQLLFYSVGIGQISSEVPQNLSASRPQDRQFILSSKKLLLSDSGFYLCAWSAGNYGYTFGSGTRLTVV.

In DNA form, the CDR3 reads TGCGCCAGCTCATTTGGGGCAGGGGGCTCATCTAATGAAAAACTGTTTTTT. This translates into CASSFGAGGSSNEKLFF. V and J are TRBV4-3 and TRBJ1-4, with 8 bases that match TRBD1. The CDR3 consists of 17 residues. With 8 bases clipped from V and 3 bases from J, the junction kept 14 bases outside the gene matches. CDR1 and CDR2 from the germline V gene are LGHNA and YSLEER.

This clone showed up just a few times. This chain uses TRBV28 with TRBJ1-4; D ambiguous. The germline V and J ends were trimmed by 2 bases and 2 bases, with 6 bases remaining between them. This CDR3 contains 14 residues. In germline, CDR1 is MDHEN, CDR2 SYDVKM. CDR3 amino acids: CASSLITTNEKLFF. CDR3 coding DNA: TGTGCCAGCAGTTTAATAACCACTAATGAAAAACTGTTTTTT.

This clone was detected many times. The chain uses TRBV7-9 and TRBJ1-5, with 7 positions matching TRBD1. V lost 1 base and J lost 7; bases outside the gene matches: 16. The CDR3 runs to 18 residues. Germline CDR1 reads SEHNR; CDR2 reads FQNEAQ (reference sequence). The CDR3 spells CASSLGRVSGQIRQPQHF. In DNA form, the CDR3 reads TGTGCCAGCAGCTTAGGGCGTGTATCGGGACAGATTCGACAGCCCCAGCATTTT.

The table lists this clone with many counts. V is TRBV19 and J is TRBJ2-7; TRBD1 matches at 7 bases. Germline trimming cut 5 bases from V and 9 bases from J; bases unmatched to any gene: 13. CDR1 is LNHDA and CDR2 is SQIVND in the germline V gene (reference sequence). The CDR3 has 14 amino acids. The CDR3: CASSPGTGATVQYF. The CDR3 DNA is TGTGCCAGTAGTCCTGGAACAGGGGCGACGGTGCAGTACTTC.

Remarks on this clone: At one end, the junction sequence differs from germline, possibly due to a read error. The rearrangement uses TRBV5-1 and TRBJ2-7; D unclear. Germline assignment: CDR1 SGHRS and CDR2 YFSETQ. The CDR3 has 10 residues. The CDR3: CASSLDGSGF. The CDR3 DNA reads as TGCGCCAGCAGCTTGGACGGTTCGGGCTTC.

The chain links TRBV5-4 to TRBJ2-2, with 10 bases aligning to TRBD2. The CDR3 is made up of 18 amino acids. Germline V gene sequence: CDR1 SGHNT, CDR2 YYREEE (reference sequence). Trimming removed 4 bases from V and 0 bases from J; junction bases left unmatched: 9. CDR3 loop: CASSRIGLAATNTGELFF. The CDR3 nucleotides are TGTGCCAGCAGCCGCATCGGACTAGCGGCTACGAACACCGGGGAGCTGTTTTTT.

The chain links TRBV6-1 to TRBJ1-4, with D unresolved. Germline CDR1 reads MNHNS; CDR2 reads SASEGT. The V end was cut by 5 bases, the J end by 5 bases, with 12 bases between. This CDR3 has 14 residues. CDR3 sequence: CASSPDGRNEKLFF. CDR3 DNA: TGTGCCAGCAGTCCCGACGGTAGGAATGAAAAACTGTTTTTT.

The table lists this clone with a few counts. V is TRBV5-1 and J is TRBJ2-3, with 8 nucleotides matching TRBD2. This CDR3 contains 14 residues. Per the germline V gene, CDR1 is SGHRS and CDR2 is YFSETQ. Germline trimming cut 2 bases from V and 6 bases from J; bases unmatched to any gene: 5. CDR3 amino acids: CASSFKLAADTQYF. CDR3 DNA sequence: TGCGCCAGCAGCTTCAAACTAGCGGCGGATACGCAGTATTTT.

There are a few counts of this clone. This chain joins TRBV18 and TRBJ2-7; TRBD1 or TRBD2 may be the D gene (7 bases each). The V gene lost 5 bases and the J gene lost 2 bases, with 28 bases spanning the gap. The CDR3 is 19 residues long. The V gene's germline CDR1 is KGHSH and CDR2 LQKENI. CDR3 bases: TGTGCCAGCTCAACGGGGACTAATAGACAGGGTCTCGGCCCCTACGAGCAGTACTTC. Amino acids: CASSTGTNRQGLGPYEQYF.

The V gene is TRBV5-1, the J gene TRBJ2-3; no reliable D call. CDR1 and CDR2 from the germline V gene are SGHRS and YFSETQ. Deletions cut 6 bases from V and 4 bases from J, with 6 bases between. The CDR3 consists of 11 residues. The CDR3 DNA reads TGCGCCAGCACAGCCTCAGATACGCAGTATTTT. This gives the protein CASTASDTQYF.

This clone was observed a few times. This chain links TRBV18 with TRBJ1-5; 7 positions agree with TRBD1. This CDR3 spans 17 amino acids. The ends lost 0 bases at V and 2 bases at J; junction bases unmatched: 7. Germline CDR1 is KGHSH and CDR2 is LQKENI. The CDR3 DNA is TGTGCCAGCTCACCACCTGGACAGGCAGGAGGCAATCAGCCCCAGCATTTT. Its protein product is CASSPPGQAGGNQPQHF.

Many counts were recorded for this clone. The chain employs TRBV7-2 and TRBJ2-2; D remains unclear. Germline V lookup: CDR1 SGHTA, CDR2 FQGNSA. The germline V and J ends were trimmed by 0 bases and 4 bases, with 6 bases remaining between them. The length of the CDR3 is 14 residues. In DNA form, the CDR3 reads TGTGCCAGCAGCTTAGCCAGATCCACCGGGGAGCTGTTTTTT. Translating it yields CASSLARSTGELFF.

This clone was detected many times. The gene calls are TRBV11-2 and TRBJ2-1; TRBD1 matches at 8 bases. CDR1 SGHAT and CDR2 FQNNGV come from the germline V gene. The CDR3 sequence is 14 residues long. V gave up 4 bases and J gave up 2 bases; unmatched junction bases: 1. DNA of the CDR3: TGTGCCAGCAGCTCAGGGGGCACCTACAATGAGCAGTTCTTC. Its protein product is CASSSGGTYNEQFF.

Many counts were recorded for this clone. V gene TRBV6-5 combines with J gene TRBJ2-7; 7 nucleotides line up with TRBD1. The germline gives CDR1 MNHEY, CDR2 SVGAGI. Losses at the gene ends were 3 bases for V and 7 bases for J; bases not matched to a gene: 12. The CDR3 contains 15 residues. CDR3 in amino acids: CASSYGQASTGEQYF. The CDR3, as DNA: TGTGCCAGCAGTTATGGACAGGCCAGTACGGGGGAGCAGTACTTC.

This clone was picked up many times. V gene TRBV28 combines with J gene TRBJ1-2, with 7 bases matching TRBD1. Trimming cost V 6 bases and J 3 bases; bases outside gene matches: 7. Germline CDR1 is MDHEN and CDR2 is SYDVKM. The length of the CDR3 is 14 residues. CDR3 DNA: TGTGCCAGCAGCTACAGGGGTTTCGACTATGGCTACACCTTC. Translated: CASSYRGFDYGYTF.

The table lists this clone with a few counts. The gene calls are TRBV14 and TRBJ1-1; D not resolved. Germline-derived CDR1 and CDR2 are SGHDN and FVKESK. The ends were cut back, 1 base at V and 5 bases at J, with 14 bases in the middle. There are 15 residues in the CDR3. The CDR3 DNA reads as TGTGCCAGCAGCCAAGGGAGTTCCTTGGGGACTGAAGCTTTCTTT. It encodes CASSQGSSLGTEAFF.

This chain uses TRBV10-3 with TRBJ2-7; 10 positions match TRBD1. V lost 6 bases and J lost 3; bases outside the gene matches: 5. The CDR3 has 14 residues. In germline, CDR1 is ENHRY, CDR2 SYGVKD. Written as DNA, the CDR3 is TGTGCCATCAGACCCGGGACAGGGGACTACGAGCAGTACTTC. Its protein is CAIRPGTGDYEQYF.